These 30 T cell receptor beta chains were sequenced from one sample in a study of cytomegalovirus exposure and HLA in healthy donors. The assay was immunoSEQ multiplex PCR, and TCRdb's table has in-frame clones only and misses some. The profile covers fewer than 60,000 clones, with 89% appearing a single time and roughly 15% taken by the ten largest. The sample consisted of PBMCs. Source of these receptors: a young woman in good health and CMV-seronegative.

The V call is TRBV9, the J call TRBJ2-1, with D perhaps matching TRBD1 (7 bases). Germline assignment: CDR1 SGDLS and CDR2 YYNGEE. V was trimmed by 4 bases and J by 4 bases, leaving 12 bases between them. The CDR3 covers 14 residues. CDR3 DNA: TGTGCCAGCAGCTCAGCAGGGGGGTACAATGAGCAGTTCTTC. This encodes CASSSAGGYNEQFF.

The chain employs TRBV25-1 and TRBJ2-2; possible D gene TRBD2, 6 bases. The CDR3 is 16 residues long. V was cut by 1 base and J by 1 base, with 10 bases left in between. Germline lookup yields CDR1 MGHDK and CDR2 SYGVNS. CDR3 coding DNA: TGTGCCAGCAGTGAATCCGGCGGGGTGAACACCGGGGAGCTGTTTTTT. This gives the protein CASSESGGVNTGELFF. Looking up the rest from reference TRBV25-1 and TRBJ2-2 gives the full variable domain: EADIYQTPRYLVIGTGKKITLECSQTMGHDKMYWYQQDPGMELHLIHYSYGVNSTEKGDLSSESTVSRIRTEHFPLTLESARPSHTSQYLCASSESGGVNTGELFFGEGSRLTVL.

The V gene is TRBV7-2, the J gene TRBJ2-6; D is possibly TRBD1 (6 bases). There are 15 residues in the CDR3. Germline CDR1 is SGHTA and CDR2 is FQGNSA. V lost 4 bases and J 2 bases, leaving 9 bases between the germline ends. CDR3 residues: CASSSGQPGANVLTF. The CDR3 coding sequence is TGTGCCAGCAGCTCCGGACAGCCTGGGGCCAACGTCCTGACTTTC.

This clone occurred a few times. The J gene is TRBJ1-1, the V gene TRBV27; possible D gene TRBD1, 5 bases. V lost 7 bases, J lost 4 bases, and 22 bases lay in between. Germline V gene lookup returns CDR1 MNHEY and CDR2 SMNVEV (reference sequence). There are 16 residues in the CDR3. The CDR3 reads CASKEGIGGATTEAFF. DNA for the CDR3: TGTGCCAGCAAGGAAGGTATTGGAGGGGCTACCACTGAAGCTTTCTTT.

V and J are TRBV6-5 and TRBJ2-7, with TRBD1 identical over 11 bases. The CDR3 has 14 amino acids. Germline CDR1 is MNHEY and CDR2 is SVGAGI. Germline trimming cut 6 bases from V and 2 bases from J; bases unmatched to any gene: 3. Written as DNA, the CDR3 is TGTGCCAGCAGCGCGGGACAGGGGGCCTACGAGCAGTACTTC. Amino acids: CASSAGQGAYEQYF.

The CDR3 loop is CASSLDSSYGYTF. The CDR3 coding sequence is TGTGCCAGCAGCTTAGACTCCAGCTATGGCTACACCTTC. The chain carries TRBV11-2 and TRBJ1-2; unclear D gene. Germline lookup yields CDR1 SGHAT and CDR2 FQNNGV. Trimming left V 0 bases short and J 4 bases short, with 6 bases between. CDR3 size: 13 residues.

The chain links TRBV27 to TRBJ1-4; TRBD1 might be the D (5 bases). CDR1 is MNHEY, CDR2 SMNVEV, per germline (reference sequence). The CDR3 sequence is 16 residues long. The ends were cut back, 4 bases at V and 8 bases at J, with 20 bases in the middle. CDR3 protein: CASSWEPGLRDEKLFF. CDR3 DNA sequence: TGTGCCAGCAGTTGGGAGCCGGGACTCCGGGACGAAAAACTGTTTTTT.

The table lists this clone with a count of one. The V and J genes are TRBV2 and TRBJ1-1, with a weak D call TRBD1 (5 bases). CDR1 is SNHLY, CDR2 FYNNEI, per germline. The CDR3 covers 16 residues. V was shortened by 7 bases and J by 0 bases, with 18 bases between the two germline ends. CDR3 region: CASIFGGDLMNTEAFF. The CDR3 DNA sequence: TGTGCCAGCATCTTTGGGGGGGACCTCATGAACACTGAAGCTTTCTTT.

The CDR3: CASSVGRQGLYEQYF. CDR3 nucleotides: TGTGCCAGCAGCGTAGGTCGGCAGGGCCTCTACGAGCAGTACTTC. The rearrangement uses TRBV9 and TRBJ2-7, with a possible D match to TRBD1 (5 bases). V was trimmed by 0 bases and J by 3 bases, leaving 13 bases between them. The length of the CDR3 is 15 residues. Germline CDR1 and CDR2: SGDLS and YYNGEE.

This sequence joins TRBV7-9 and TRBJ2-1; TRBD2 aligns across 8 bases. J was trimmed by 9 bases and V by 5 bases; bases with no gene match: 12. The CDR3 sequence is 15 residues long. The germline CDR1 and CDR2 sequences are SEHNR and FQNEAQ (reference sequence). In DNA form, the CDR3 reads TGTGCCAGCAGCCAAGGGACTAGAGTTGATGCTGAGCAGTTCTTC. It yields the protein CASSQGTRVDAEQFF.

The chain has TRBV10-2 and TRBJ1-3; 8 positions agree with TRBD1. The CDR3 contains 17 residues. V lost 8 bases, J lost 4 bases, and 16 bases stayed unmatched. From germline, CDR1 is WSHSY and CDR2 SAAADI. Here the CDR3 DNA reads TGCGCCAGCGGAGAAGGACAGGGAGGGGAAGGAGGAAACACCATATATTTT. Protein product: CASGEGQGGEGGNTIYF.

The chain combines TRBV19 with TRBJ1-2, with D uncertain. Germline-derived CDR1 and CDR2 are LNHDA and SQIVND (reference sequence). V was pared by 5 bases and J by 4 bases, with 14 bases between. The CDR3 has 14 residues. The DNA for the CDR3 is TGTGCCAGTAGTCCAGAGGGCAGGACCTATGGCTACACCTTC. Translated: CASSPEGRTYGYTF. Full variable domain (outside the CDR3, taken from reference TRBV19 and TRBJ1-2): DGGITQSPKYLFRKEGQNVTLSCEQNLNHDAMYWYRQDPGQGLRLIYYSQIVNDFQKGDIAEGYSVSREKKESFPLTVTSAQKNPTAFYLCASSPEGRTYGYTFGSGTRLTVV.

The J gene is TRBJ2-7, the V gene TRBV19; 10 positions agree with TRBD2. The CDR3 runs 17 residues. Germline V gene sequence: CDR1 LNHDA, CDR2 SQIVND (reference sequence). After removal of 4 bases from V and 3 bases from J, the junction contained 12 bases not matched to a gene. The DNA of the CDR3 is TGTGCCAGTAGTAAGAGCGGGAGGGCCAGGATTAACTACGAGCAGTACTTC. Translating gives CASSKSGRARINYEQYF.

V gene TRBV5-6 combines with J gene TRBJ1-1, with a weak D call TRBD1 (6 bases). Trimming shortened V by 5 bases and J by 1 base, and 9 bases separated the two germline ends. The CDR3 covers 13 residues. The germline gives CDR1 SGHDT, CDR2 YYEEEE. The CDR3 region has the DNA TGTGCCAGCAGTTGGGGACAGAACACTGAAGCTTTCTTT. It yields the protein CASSWGQNTEAFF.

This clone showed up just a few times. The CDR3 DNA reads TGTGCCAGCAGCCTTACAGGGTACCAAGAGACCCAGTACTTC. The encoded protein is CASSLTGYQETQYF. This chain joins TRBV2 and TRBJ2-5; tentatively, D is TRBD1 (6 bases). Germline CDR1 and CDR2: SNHLY and FYNNEI. The V end lost 6 bases, the J end lost 0 bases, and 11 bases lay between the germline ends. The CDR3 loop spans 14 amino acids.

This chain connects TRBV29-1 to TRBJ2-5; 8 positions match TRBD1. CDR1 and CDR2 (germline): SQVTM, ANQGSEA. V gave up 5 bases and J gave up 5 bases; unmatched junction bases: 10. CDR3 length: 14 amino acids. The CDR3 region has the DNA TGCAGCGTTTATGGACAGGGCCGCGGGGAGACCCAGTACTTC. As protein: CSVYGQGRGETQYF. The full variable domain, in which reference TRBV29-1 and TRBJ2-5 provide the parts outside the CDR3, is SAVISQKPSRDICQRGTSLTIQCQVDSQVTMMFWYRQQPGQSLTLIATANQGSEATYESGFVIDKFPISRPNLTFSTLTVSNMSPEDSSIYLCSVYGQGRGETQYFGPGTRLLVL.

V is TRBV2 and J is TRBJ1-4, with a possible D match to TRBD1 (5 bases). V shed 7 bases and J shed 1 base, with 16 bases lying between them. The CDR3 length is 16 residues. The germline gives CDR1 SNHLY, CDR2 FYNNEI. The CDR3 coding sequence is TGTGCCAGCACTGACAGATCCTCGGGAACTAATGAAAAACTGTTTTTT. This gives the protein CASTDRSSGTNEKLFF.

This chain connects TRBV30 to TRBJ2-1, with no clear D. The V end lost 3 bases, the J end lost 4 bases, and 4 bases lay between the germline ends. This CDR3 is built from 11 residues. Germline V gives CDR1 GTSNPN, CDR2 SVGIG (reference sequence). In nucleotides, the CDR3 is TGTGCCTGGAGCAGATACAATGAGCAGTTCTTC. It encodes CAWSRYNEQFF.

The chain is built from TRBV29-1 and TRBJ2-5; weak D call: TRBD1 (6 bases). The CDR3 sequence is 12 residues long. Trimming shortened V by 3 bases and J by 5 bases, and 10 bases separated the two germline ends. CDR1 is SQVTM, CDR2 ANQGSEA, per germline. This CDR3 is CSVDWGRETQYF. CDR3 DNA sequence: TGCAGCGTTGACTGGGGGCGGGAGACCCAGTACTTC.

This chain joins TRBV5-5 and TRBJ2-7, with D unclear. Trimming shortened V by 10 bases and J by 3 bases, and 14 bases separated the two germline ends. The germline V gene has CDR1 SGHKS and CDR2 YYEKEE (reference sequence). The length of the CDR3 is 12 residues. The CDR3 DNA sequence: TGTGCCGAGGCAAATCGGCACTACGAGCAGTACTTC. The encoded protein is CAEANRHYEQYF.

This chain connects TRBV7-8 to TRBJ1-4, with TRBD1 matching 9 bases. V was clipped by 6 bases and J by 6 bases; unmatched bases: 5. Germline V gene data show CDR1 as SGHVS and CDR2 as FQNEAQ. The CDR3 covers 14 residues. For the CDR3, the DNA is TGTGCCAGCAGACCGGACAGGGGTGATGAAAAACTGTTTTTT. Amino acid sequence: CASRPDRGDEKLFF.

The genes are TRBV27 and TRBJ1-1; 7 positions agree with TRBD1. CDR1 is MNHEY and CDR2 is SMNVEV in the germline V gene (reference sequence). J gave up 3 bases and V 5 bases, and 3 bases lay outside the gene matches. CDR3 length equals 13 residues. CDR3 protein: CASSPDRDTEAFF. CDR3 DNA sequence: TGTGCCAGCAGTCCAGACAGGGACACTGAAGCTTTCTTT.

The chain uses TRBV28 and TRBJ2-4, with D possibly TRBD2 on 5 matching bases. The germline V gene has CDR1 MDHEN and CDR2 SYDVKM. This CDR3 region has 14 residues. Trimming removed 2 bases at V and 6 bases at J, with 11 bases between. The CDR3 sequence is CASSLHGELNIQYF. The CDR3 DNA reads TGTGCCAGCAGTTTACACGGGGAATTAAACATTCAGTACTTC.

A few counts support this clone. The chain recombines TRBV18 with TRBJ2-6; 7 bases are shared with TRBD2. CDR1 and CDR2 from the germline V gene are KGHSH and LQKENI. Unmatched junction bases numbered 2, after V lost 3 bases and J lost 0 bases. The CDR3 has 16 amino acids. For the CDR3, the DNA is TGTGCCAGCTCACCCGGGGGGTACTCTGGGGCCAACGTCCTGACTTTC. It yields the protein CASSPGGYSGANVLTF.

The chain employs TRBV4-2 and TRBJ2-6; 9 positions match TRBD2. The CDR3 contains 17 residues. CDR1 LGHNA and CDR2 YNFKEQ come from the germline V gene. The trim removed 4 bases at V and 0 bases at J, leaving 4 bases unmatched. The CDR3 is CASSLSGGNSGANVLTF. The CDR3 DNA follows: TGTGCCAGCAGCCTTAGCGGGGGAAACTCTGGGGCCAACGTCCTGACTTTC.

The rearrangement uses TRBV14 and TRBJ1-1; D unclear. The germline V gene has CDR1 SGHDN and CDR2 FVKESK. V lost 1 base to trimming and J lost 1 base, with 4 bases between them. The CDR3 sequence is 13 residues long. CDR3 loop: CASSQVQNTEAFF. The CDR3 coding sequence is TGTGCCAGCAGCCAAGTCCAGAACACTGAAGCTTTCTTT.

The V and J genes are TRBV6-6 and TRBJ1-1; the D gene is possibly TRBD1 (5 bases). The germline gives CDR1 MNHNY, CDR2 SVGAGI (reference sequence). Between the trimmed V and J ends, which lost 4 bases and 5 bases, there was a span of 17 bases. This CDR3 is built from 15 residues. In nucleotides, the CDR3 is TGTGCCAGCAGTTCGACCGGGGGAGGGAGGACTGAAGCTTTCTTT. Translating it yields CASSSTGGGRTEAFF.

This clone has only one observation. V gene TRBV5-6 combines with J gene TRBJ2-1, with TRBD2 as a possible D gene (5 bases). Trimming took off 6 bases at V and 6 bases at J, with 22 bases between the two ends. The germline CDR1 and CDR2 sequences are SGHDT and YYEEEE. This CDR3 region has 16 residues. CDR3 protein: CASTAEAGRPFNEQFF. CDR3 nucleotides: TGTGCCAGCACCGCCGAGGCGGGTCGGCCTTTCAATGAGCAGTTCTTC.

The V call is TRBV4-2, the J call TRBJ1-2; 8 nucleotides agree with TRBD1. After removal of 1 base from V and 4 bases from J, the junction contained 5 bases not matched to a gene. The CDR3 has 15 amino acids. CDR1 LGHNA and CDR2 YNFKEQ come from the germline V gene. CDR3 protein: CASSQAGQDLYGYTF. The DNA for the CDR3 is TGTGCCAGCAGCCAAGCGGGACAGGATCTCTATGGCTACACCTTC.

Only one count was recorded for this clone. The CDR3 bases are TGTGCCAGCAGTGGAGGGCAGGGGAGTGGCTACACCTTC. Translation: CASSGGQGSGYTF. J is TRBJ1-2 and V is TRBV2, with a possible D match to TRBD1 (6 bases). CDR1 is SNHLY, CDR2 FYNNEI, per germline. Trimming took 4 bases from V and 7 from J, leaving 13 bases between them. The CDR3 runs 13 residues.